The 19 T cell receptor beta chains below come from one sample, sequenced in a study of cytomegalovirus exposure and HLA in healthy donors. Some clones are missing from TCRdb's copy, which holds only in-frame ones; the method was immunoSEQ multiplex PCR. The sample contains about 190,000 clones, 86% of which appear only once. The sequencing sample was made of PBMCs. All receptors come from a young woman in good health and CMV-seronegative.

This clone was found a few times. V gene TRBV10-1 combines with J gene TRBJ1-1, with D perhaps matching TRBD1 (6 bases). V shed 8 bases and J shed 4 bases, with 14 bases lying between them. This CDR3 spans 13 amino acids. Germline V CDR1 and CDR2: WNHNN, SYGVQD (reference sequence). DNA of the CDR3: TGCGCCAGCCGACGAACAGGGAGCACTGAAGCTTTCTTT. It encodes CASRRTGSTEAFF.

The chain has TRBV7-2 and TRBJ2-1; perhaps TRBD2 as D (6 bases). Germline CDR1 and CDR2: SGHTA and FQGNSA. Trimming removed 1 base at V and 0 bases at J, with 10 bases between. This CDR3 spans 16 amino acids. The CDR3 loop reads CASSLVATSSYNEQFF. The CDR3 DNA sequence: TGTGCCAGCAGCTTAGTAGCGACTAGCTCCTACAATGAGCAGTTCTTC. Together with reference TRBV7-2 and TRBJ2-1, the CDR3 gives the full variable domain: GAGVSQSPSNKVTEKGKDVELRCDPISGHTALYWYRQSLGQGLEFLIYFQGNSAPDKSGLPSDRFSAERTGGSVSTLTIQRTQQEDSAVYLCASSLVATSSYNEQFFGPGTRLTVL.

The V and J genes are TRBV7-8 and TRBJ1-1, with a possible D match to TRBD1 (5 bases). The length of the CDR3 is 13 residues. V lost 11 bases to trimming and J lost 1 base, with 14 bases between them. CDR1 and CDR2 from the germline V gene are SGHVS and FQNEAQ. The CDR3 DNA is TGTGCCGTCACCTTCACAGGGAACACTGAAGCTTTCTTT. It codes for CAVTFTGNTEAFF. Supplemented by reference TRBV7-8 and TRBJ1-1, the full variable domain reads GAGVSQSPRYKVAKRGQDVALRCDPISGHVSLFWYQQALGQGPEFLTYFQNEAQLDKSGLPSDRFFAERPEGSVSTLKIQRTQQEDSAVYLCAVTFTGNTEAFFGQGTRLTVV.

This chain links TRBV27 with TRBJ2-3; no firm D call. Trimming took off 5 bases at V and 5 bases at J, with 5 bases between the two ends. The CDR3 sequence is 11 residues long. Germline CDR1 and CDR2: MNHEY and SMNVEV (reference sequence). CDR3 amino acids: CASSPRDTQYF. CDR3 sequence (DNA): TGTGCCAGCAGTCCCCGAGATACGCAGTATTTT.

The gene calls are TRBV9 and TRBJ2-6; 9 positions match TRBD1. After removal of 4 bases from V and 0 bases from J, the junction contained 11 bases not matched to a gene. The CDR3 sequence is 19 residues long. Germline V gives CDR1 SGDLS, CDR2 YYNGEE. DNA of the CDR3: TGTGCCAGCAGCACAACCCGGGACAGGGCCATCTCTGGGGCCAACGTCCTGACTTTC. It is translated as CASSTTRDRAISGANVLTF.

CDR3 residues: CASSVTGFTYEQYF. CDR3 in DNA: TGTGCCAGCAGCGTGACAGGGTTCACCTACGAGCAGTACTTC. The V gene is TRBV9, the J gene TRBJ2-7; TRBD1 matches at 7 bases. This CDR3 has 14 amino acids. The trim removed 2 bases at V and 2 bases at J, leaving 4 bases unmatched. Germline values: CDR1 SGDLS, CDR2 YYNGEE.

This clone was detected only a few times. The chain joins TRBV6-6 to TRBJ1-3, with a weak D call TRBD1 (6 bases). V was shortened by 0 bases and J by 0 bases, with 9 bases between the two germline ends. The CDR3 totals 16 residues. CDR1 is MNHNY, CDR2 SVGAGI, per germline (reference sequence). The CDR3 spells CASSYSGQPSGNTIYF. The CDR3 region has the DNA TGTGCCAGCAGTTACTCCGGACAGCCCTCTGGAAACACCATATATTTT.

CDR3 loop: CSARRGLEAFF. For the CDR3, the DNA is TGCAGTGCTAGGAGGGGGCTGGAAGCTTTCTTT. The gene calls are TRBV20-1 and TRBJ1-1; 7 bases are a match to TRBD1. V trimming: 3 bases; J trimming: 8 bases; junction bases outside the gene matches: 3. This CDR3 contains 11 residues. CDR1 DFQATT and CDR2 SNEGSKA come from the germline V gene (reference sequence).

V and J are TRBV11-2 and TRBJ1-1; 7 bases agree with TRBD1. Germline trimming cut 3 bases from V and 1 base from J; bases unmatched to any gene: 8. Germline-derived CDR1 and CDR2 are SGHAT and FQNNGV. There are 16 residues in the CDR3. In DNA form, the CDR3 reads TGTGCCAGCAGCTTTTTTCTCCGGGACAGGAACACTGAAGCTTTCTTT. Translated, it gives CASSFFLRDRNTEAFF. The variable domain in full, with the rest retrieved from reference TRBV11-2 and TRBJ1-1, is EAGVAQSPRYKIIEKRQSVAFWCNPISGHATLYWYQQILGQGPKLLIQFQNNGVVDDSQLPKDRFSAERLKGVDSTLKIQPAKLEDSAVYLCASSFFLRDRNTEAFFGQGTRLTVV.

The chain has TRBV25-1 and TRBJ1-2; TRBD1 agrees at 10 bases. This CDR3 has 15 amino acids. Trimming took 4 bases from V and 5 from J; bases not matched to a gene: 7. Germline assignment: CDR1 MGHDK and CDR2 SYGVNS. The CDR3 is CASSGRDRGPYGYTF. In DNA form, the CDR3 reads TGTGCCAGCAGTGGGAGGGACAGGGGCCCTTATGGCTACACCTTC.

This clone has only one observation. The chain recombines TRBV7-8 with TRBJ1-2; 7 positions agree with TRBD1. V trimming: 5 bases; J trimming: 2 bases; junction bases outside the gene matches: 8. From germline, CDR1 is SGHVS and CDR2 FQNEAQ. CDR3 length: 15 residues. As DNA, the CDR3 is TGTGCCAGCAGCCCCCGGGGGACAGCAAACTATGGCTACACCTTC. It encodes CASSPRGTANYGYTF. The full variable domain, in which reference TRBV7-8 and TRBJ1-2 provide the parts outside the CDR3, is GAGVSQSPRYKVAKRGQDVALRCDPISGHVSLFWYQQALGQGPEFLTYFQNEAQLDKSGLPSDRFFAERPEGSVSTLKIQRTQQEDSAVYLCASSPRGTANYGYTFGSGTRLTVV.

The chain uses TRBV5-1 and TRBJ1-2, with TRBD1 matching 8 bases. The CDR3 loop spans 15 amino acids. CDR1 SGHRS and CDR2 YFSETQ come from the germline V gene. J was trimmed by 8 bases and V by 5 bases; bases with no gene match: 14. CDR3 region: CASSLLTGEFNGYTF. The CDR3 nucleotides are TGCGCCAGCAGTTTGTTGACAGGGGAATTTAACGGCTACACCTTC.

The J gene is TRBJ2-1, the V gene TRBV10-1, with 9 bases matching TRBD1. The CDR3 is 14 amino acids. V trimming: 2 bases; J trimming: 16 bases; junction bases outside the gene matches: 12. CDR1 and CDR2 (germline): WNHNN, SYGVQD (reference sequence). CDR3 nucleotide sequence: TGCGCCAGCAGTGAGCCGGGACAGGGCCCGTCCCGTTTCTTC. This sequence encodes CASSEPGQGPSRFF.

CDR3 residues: CASSGGLAGGWGEETQYF. CDR3 bases: TGTGCCAGCAGCGGCGGACTAGCGGGAGGGTGGGGCGAAGAGACCCAGTACTTC. This rearrangement joins TRBV9 to TRBJ2-5, with 15 bases identical to TRBD2. Unmatched junction bases numbered 9, after V lost 3 bases and J lost 3 bases. The length of the CDR3 is 18 residues. CDR1 and CDR2 (germline): SGDLS, YYNGEE.

A remark on this clone: Within the sample, other DNA sequences also encode this same CDR3. The chain links TRBV6-1 to TRBJ1-2; perhaps TRBD1 as D (5 bases). The CDR3 covers 12 residues. Deletions cut 6 bases from V and 4 bases from J, with 9 bases between. Per germline, CDR1 MNHNS and CDR2 SASEGT. In DNA form, the CDR3 reads TGTGCCAGCAGCCCTACAGGCTATGGCTACACCTTC. Translating gives CASSPTGYGYTF.

This clone was detected a few times. The V and J genes are TRBV12-5 and TRBJ2-5, with 9 bases matching TRBD2. The CDR3 consists of 14 residues. With 6 bases clipped from V and 4 bases from J, the junction kept 6 bases outside the gene matches. Germline CDR1 and CDR2: LGHNT and FRNRAP. CDR3 region: CASGELAGLETQYF. CDR3 coding DNA: TGTGCTAGTGGCGAACTAGCGGGTTTAGAGACCCAGTACTTC.

This clone was counted a few times. The V call is TRBV7-9, the J call TRBJ1-5; 9 bases match TRBD1. The CDR3 is 16 residues long. CDR1 is SEHNR, CDR2 FQNEAQ, per germline (reference sequence). Trimming removed 3 bases from V and 0 bases from J; junction bases left unmatched: 3. The CDR3 here is CASSFQDRGSNQPQHF. Written as DNA, the CDR3 is TGTGCCAGCAGCTTCCAGGACAGGGGTAGCAATCAGCCCCAGCATTTT.

Here the CDR3 reads CASSNRTPTGEDTQYF. CDR3 DNA: TGTGCCAGCAGCAACCGGACACCGACGGGGGAAGATACGCAGTATTTT. The genes are TRBV21-1 and TRBJ2-3; the table's TRBD2 call for D was not verified on the DNA. TRBV21-1 is a recognized pseudogene. The CDR3 sequence is 16 residues long.

The CDR3 protein is CASTDGGSTDTQYF. CDR3 nucleotides: TGCGCCAGCACCGACGGAGGGAGCACAGATACGCAGTATTTT. This chain uses TRBV10-2 with TRBJ2-3; the D gene is possibly TRBD2 (6 bases). Per the germline V gene, CDR1 is WSHSY and CDR2 is SAAADI. The V gene lost 7 bases and the J gene lost 0 bases, with 11 bases spanning the gap. This CDR3 has 14 residues.